The rows below give T cell receptor beta chains drawn from one sample of a study of cytomegalovirus exposure and HLA in healthy donors. Assay: immunoSEQ multiplex PCR; the TCRdb copy retains only in-frame clones and omits some. The sample holds more than 85,000 clones, roughly 82% seen once. The sample was PBMCs. These receptors were obtained from a woman aged 18-29 years in good health and CMV-seronegative. Each CDR3 is given without its conserved first and last residue. Each record gives: V gene, J gene, D gene, CDR3 protein. A D gene is named only where the DNA matches it firmly.

TRBV28	TRBJ2-3	-	ASSQTGLLGTDTQY
TRBV19	TRBJ2-3	-	ASSISGELTDTQY
TRBV4-3	TRBJ2-3	TRBD2	ASSARTSGEPSGTDTQY
TRBV5-4	TRBJ2-7	-	ASSPGYLYEQY
TRBV7-5	TRBJ2-7	-	SRSCELRQGGG
TRBV28	TRBJ1-2	TRBD1	ASSLGDRGAGYT
TRBV10-3	TRBJ1-2	TRBD1	AISEPHGQEVHYGYT
TRBV28	TRBJ2-6	-	ASSLLTGSGANVLT
TRBV12-2	TRBJ2-3	-	ASRLAASGDQNTDTQY
TRBV28	TRBJ2-3	TRBD2	ASSLFDGASGSFADTQY
TRBV19	TRBJ2-7	TRBD1	ASSIKWDRPYYEQY
TRBV7-8	TRBJ2-7	-	ASSLGTVSSSYEQY
TRBV6-5	TRBJ1-6	-	ASSYSIEYNSPLH
TRBV7-3	TRBJ2-7	TRBD1	ASSSPGQGSEQY
TRBV27	TRBJ1-5	-	ASSGGLYSNQPQH
TRBV27	TRBJ1-3	-	ASSFGGSGNTIY
TRBV7-9	TRBJ2-7	TRBD2	ASSPSPGLGPSEQY
TRBV5-1	TRBJ2-7	TRBD2	ASSLVFGGGYEQY
TRBV19	TRBJ1-4	TRBD1	ASSTRQGGATNEKLF
TRBV11-3	TRBJ1-1	-	ASSPSSENTEAF
TRBV30	TRBJ1-1	TRBD1	AWSVTGDTEAF
TRBV27	TRBJ2-2	-	ASSLSAGPGELF
TRBV5-1	TRBJ2-1	TRBD1	ASSLERTGNEQF
TRBV7-9	TRBJ2-7	-	ASSLFPAETLYEQY
TRBV11-2	TRBJ1-2	-	ASSLENESGLNYGYT
TRBV5-1	TRBJ1-5	TRBD1	ASDRDVSNQPQH
TRBV11-1	TRBJ2-7	-	ASSLGQTADEQY
TRBV18	TRBJ1-4	TRBD1	ASSPRQGPARGEKLF
TRBV28	TRBJ2-2	TRBD1	ASSEGAETGELF